Below are 10 T cell receptor beta chains sequenced from a single sample in a study of CXCR3-negative and CXCR3-positive naive CD8 T cells. Study results and caveats: Compared with CXCR3-negative naive cells, CXCR3-positive naive cells showed more hydrophobic TRB CDR3s.

For these TCRs, the target antigens are not known. Libraries of TRB cDNA were made by 5' RACE and carried UMIs. TCRdb reworked the 5' RACE reads into one entry per CDR3 protein, no DNA. This sample's clone table lists roughly 110,000 distinct CDR3 sequences. Source material: naive CXCR3+ CD8+ T cells from blood. Documented subset: CD45RO-CCR7+CD27+CD95- naive CD8+ T cells expressing CXCR3 (TNR3+). The source of these receptors is a human donor in good health. Some clones in this sample may be carry-over from other donors' samples.

The chain is built from TRBV9 and TRBJ1-1. Germline CDR1 reads SGDLS; CDR2 reads YYNGEE. This CDR3 comprises 14 residues. CDR3 loop: CASSPSTGWTEAFF.

The chain recombines TRBV5-1 with TRBJ2-7. The CDR3 extends over 14 amino acids. The germline V gene encodes CDR1 SGHRS and CDR2 YFSETQ. CDR3: CASSLASISWEQYF.

The genes are TRBV29-1 and TRBJ2-3; TCRdb's D gene call, TRBD2, goes unchecked for lack of DNA. The CDR3 has 17 residues. Per the germline V gene, CDR1 is SQVTM and CDR2 is ANQGSEA. The CDR3 sequence is CSVEDPLAGAGADTQYF.

V and J are TRBV28 and TRBJ1-6. The CDR3 length is 13 residues. Germline CDR1 and CDR2: MDHEN and SYDVKM. The CDR3 protein is CASSLLIDSPLHF.

The chain is built from TRBV6-6 and TRBJ1-5. Germline CDR1 is MNHNY and CDR2 is SVGAGI (reference sequence). This CDR3 has 14 residues. The chain's CDR3 is CASSMGFGNQPQHF.

V usage is TRBV29-1 and J usage is TRBJ2-4; without DNA, the TCRdb call of TRBD1 cannot be checked. The CDR3 has 14 residues. Germline loops: CDR1 SQVTM, CDR2 ANQGSEA. Here the CDR3 reads CSVLAWDGIFIQYF. The full variable domain, rest sourced from reference TRBV29-1 and TRBJ2-4, is SAVISQKPSRDICQRGTSLTIQCQVDSQVTMMFWYRQQPGQSLTLIATANQGSEATYESGFVIDKFPISRPNLTFSTLTVSNMSPEDSSIYLCSVLAWDGIFIQYFGAGTRLSVL.

V is TRBV20-1 and J is TRBJ2-3; TCRdb's assignment of TRBD2 cannot be checked, as there is no DNA. The CDR3 consists of 14 residues. Germline V CDR1 and CDR2: DFQATT, SNEGSKA (reference sequence). The CDR3 protein is CSARPAGGHDTQYF.

V is TRBV7-3 and J is TRBJ2-1. This CDR3 region has 13 residues. Germline values: CDR1 SGHTA, CDR2 FQGTGA. CDR3 in amino acids: CASSLISIDEQFF.

The chain uses TRBV25-1 and TRBJ2-7; TCRdb outputs TRBD1, but without DNA this stays unchecked. This CDR3 has 11 amino acids. Germline assignment: CDR1 MGHDK and CDR2 SYGVNS. CDR3 in amino acids: CAIKTGDEQYF.

The V and J genes are TRBV30 and TRBJ2-2. CDR3 length: 13 residues. CDR1 is GTSNPN, CDR2 SVGIG, per germline (reference sequence). CDR3 sequence reads: CAWSVNLPGELFF.